These 24 T cell receptor beta chains came from one sample sequenced in a study of cytomegalovirus exposure and HLA in healthy donors. Amplification used 60 Vbeta primers and 13 Jbeta primers. Assay used: immunoSEQ multiplex PCR; TCRdb lists only in-frame clones, some missing. This table has about 160,000 clones, around 84% appearing once. Sequencing used PBMCs. These receptors were obtained from a boy aged 2 to 9 in good health and CMV-seronegative.

Only a few counts were recorded for this clone. The gene calls are TRBV6-5 and TRBJ1-2; 9 bases are shared with TRBD1. V shed 6 bases and J 8 bases; nucleotides not matched to a gene: 10. The CDR3 sequence is 14 residues long. Per the germline V gene, CDR1 is MNHEY and CDR2 is SVGAGI. CDR3 nucleotides: TGTGCCAGCAGCTTATCCCCCGGACAGGGGGGCTACACCTTC. Amino acids: CASSLSPGQGGYTF.

V gene TRBV9 combines with J gene TRBJ2-3; D unresolved. This CDR3 spans 13 amino acids. Trimming removed 4 bases from V and 5 bases from J, with 11 bases in between. Germline loops: CDR1 SGDLS, CDR2 YYNGEE. The CDR3 reads CASSPPIRDTQYF. The CDR3 DNA reads TGTGCCAGCAGCCCCCCAATCAGAGATACGCAGTATTTT.

Comments on this clone: The sample carries other DNA sequences with the same CDR3. The chain recombines TRBV6-6 with TRBJ1-1; no firm D call. V was cut by 8 bases and J by 8 bases, with 18 bases left in between. Germline V gene lookup returns CDR1 MNHNY and CDR2 SVGAGI (reference sequence). The CDR3 contains 13 residues. DNA of the CDR3: TGTGCCAGCTTTGGGCAAACCTACTCCGAAGCTTTCTTT. Its protein product is CASFGQTYSEAFF.

The chain links TRBV2 to TRBJ2-1; D perhaps matches TRBD2 (6 bases). Germline V gives CDR1 SNHLY, CDR2 FYNNEI. Trimming shortened V by 3 bases and J by 8 bases, and 17 bases separated the two germline ends. This CDR3 contains 15 residues. The CDR3 reads CASSEPFGTLDEQFF. The CDR3 nucleotides are TGTGCCAGCAGTGAGCCATTTGGGACTCTCGATGAGCAGTTCTTC. The complete variable domain, with remaining parts taken from reference TRBV2 and TRBJ2-1, reads EPEVTQTPSHQVTQMGQEVILRCVPISNHLYFYWYRQILGQKVEFLVSFYNNEISEKSEIFDDQFSVERPDGSNFTLKIRSTKLEDSAMYFCASSEPFGTLDEQFFGPGTRLTVL.

V and J are TRBV7-2 and TRBJ2-1; the D gene is possibly TRBD2 (7 bases). This CDR3 region has 14 residues. The V end was cut by 8 bases, the J end by 4 bases, with 15 bases between. Germline V gene lookup returns CDR1 SGHTA and CDR2 FQGNSA. The CDR3 DNA reads as TGTGCCAGCCTCTGGGGAGGGGGGTACAATGAGCAGTTCTTC. It translates to CASLWGGGYNEQFF.

This clone was counted a few times. V and J are TRBV4-1 and TRBJ1-1, with 7 nucleotides matching TRBD1. The CDR3 is 15 amino acids. CDR1 is MGHRA and CDR2 is YSYEKL in the germline V gene. With V trimmed by 0 bases and J by 7 bases, 8 bases remained unmatched. The CDR3: CASSQDPSGTDEAFF. CDR3 DNA: TGCGCCAGCAGCCAAGATCCATCCGGGACAGATGAAGCTTTCTTT.

This clone was seen just once. CDR3 sequence reads: CASSLDGTSGTQYF. CDR3 coding DNA: TGCGCCAGCAGCTTGGACGGGACTAGTGGTACGCAGTATTTT. The V call is TRBV5-1, the J call TRBJ2-3; 8 positions agree with TRBD2. J was trimmed by 8 bases and V by 0 bases; bases with no gene match: 5. CDR1 is SGHRS and CDR2 is YFSETQ in the germline V gene. The CDR3 is 14 residues long.

This clone was picked up a small number of times. The chain carries TRBV4-2 and TRBJ2-1; D ambiguous. The CDR3 has 14 residues. Germline V gives CDR1 LGHNA, CDR2 YNFKEQ. V shed 1 base and J shed 4 bases, with 8 bases lying between them. The CDR3 DNA follows: TGTGCCAGCAGCCAAGTGAAGCAATACAATGAGCAGTTCTTC. It encodes CASSQVKQYNEQFF.

The chain couples TRBV27 to TRBJ2-3; 8 bases fit TRBD2. The CDR3 runs to 14 residues. Trimming took 5 bases from V and 5 from J; bases not matched to a gene: 6. CDR1 is MNHEY, CDR2 SMNVEV, per germline (reference sequence). The DNA of the CDR3 is TGTGCCAGCAGTCAACGCCTAGCGGGAGATACGCAGTATTTT. Amino acids: CASSQRLAGDTQYF.

The V call is TRBV6-7, the J call TRBJ1-6; 7 bases agree with TRBD1. TRBV6-7 is sorted into the ORF group, with uncertain function. After removal of 6 bases from V and 8 bases from J, the junction contained 13 bases not matched to a gene. This CDR3 has 16 residues. The CDR3 here is CASSSRRQGRYSPLHF. The CDR3 DNA reads as TGTGCCAGCAGCTCCAGACGACAGGGACGGTATTCACCCCTCCACTTT.

This clone was observed a single time. The rearrangement links TRBV12-5 to TRBJ2-7; 11 bases map to TRBD1. Germline V gene data show CDR1 as LGHNT and CDR2 as FRNRAP. The CDR3 spans 18 residues. CDR3 coding DNA: TGTGCTAGTGGTTTGCGTCCAGGACAGGGGGCGCTTTTTTACGAGCAGCACGTC. It translates to CASGLRPGQGALFYEQHV.

This chain links TRBV1 with TRBJ2-7; TRBD2 is taken as the D call from the table, unchecked against the DNA. TRBV1 is an annotated pseudogene. The CDR3 totals 9 residues. The CDR3 region has the DNA TGCACCAGCAGCAGCGAGCAGTACGTC. It yields the protein CTSSSEQYV.

The rearrangement uses TRBV5-1 and TRBJ1-3; D gene uncertain. V gave up 3 bases and J gave up 0 bases, with 7 bases separating them. The CDR3 has 14 residues. Germline V CDR1 and CDR2: SGHRS, YFSETQ. The CDR3 coding sequence is TGCGCCAGCAGCTCCGAGTCCTCTGGAAACACCATATATTTT. Protein sequence: CASSSESSGNTIYF.

The genes are TRBV28 and TRBJ1-5; no clear D. V lost 1 base and J lost 4, with 17 bases in between. The CDR3 spans 17 residues. The germline gives CDR1 MDHEN, CDR2 SYDVKM. CDR3 nucleotide sequence: TGTGCCAGCAGTTTATCTCAAATAGGACTACAAAATCAGCCCCAGCATTTT. Its translation: CASSLSQIGLQNQPQHF.

The chain recombines TRBV6-6 with TRBJ2-7, with D possibly TRBD2 on 5 matching bases. V lost 6 bases and J lost 3, with 15 bases in between. The length of the CDR3 is 14 residues. Germline values: CDR1 MNHNY, CDR2 SVGAGI (reference sequence). The CDR3 region is CASSSPGRDYEQYV. The CDR3, as DNA: TGTGCCAGCAGCTCACCTGGACGGGACTACGAGCAGTACGTC.

The V gene is TRBV5-4, the J gene TRBJ2-5; D gene ambiguous. Germline V gene lookup returns CDR1 SGHNT and CDR2 YYREEE (reference sequence). V lost 4 bases and J 4 bases, leaving 17 bases between the germline ends. There are 15 residues in the CDR3. In DNA form, the CDR3 reads TGTGCCAGCAGCGCCGGCTCCCGGGTGAGAGAGACCCAGTACTTC. It specifies CASSAGSRVRETQYF.

The chain combines TRBV27 with TRBJ2-3; weak D call: TRBD1 (5 bases). CDR3 length: 13 amino acids. Trimming removed 5 bases from V and 6 bases from J, with 12 bases in between. Germline CDR1 is MNHEY and CDR2 is SMNVEV (reference sequence). The CDR3 region is CASSPQVADTQYF. The CDR3 DNA is TGTGCCAGCAGTCCACAGGTTGCGGATACGCAGTATTTT.

The chain carries TRBV28 and TRBJ1-2; weak D call: TRBD1 (5 bases). V lost 2 bases to trimming and J lost 8 bases, with 18 bases between them. Germline V lookup: CDR1 MDHEN, CDR2 SYDVKM. CDR3 length: 15 amino acids. CDR3 protein: CASSLGADGFLGYTF. The CDR3 DNA is TGTGCCAGCAGTTTAGGGGCAGACGGCTTCCTCGGCTACACCTTC.

The rearrangement links TRBV30 to TRBJ1-6; D is ambiguous. This CDR3 contains 13 residues. Germline V gene sequence: CDR1 GTSNPN, CDR2 SVGIG (reference sequence). Trimming removed 3 bases from V and 6 bases from J, with 9 bases in between. In DNA form, the CDR3 reads TGTGCCTGGAGGTCAACAGCTAATTCACCCCTCCACTTT. Encoded protein: CAWRSTANSPLHF.

The chain is built from TRBV6-1 and TRBJ1-1, with D maybe TRBD1 (5 bases). Germline V lookup: CDR1 MNHNS, CDR2 SASEGT. This CDR3 region has 16 residues. Deletions cut 0 bases from V and 0 bases from J, with 11 bases between. The CDR3 DNA is TGTGCCAGCAGTGAAGCGCGGGACCTGCTGAACACTGAAGCTTTCTTT. It encodes CASSEARDLLNTEAFF.

The CDR3 DNA sequence: TGTGCCAGCAGCTTAGGGTATAAGAAAAGGGGCTCTGGGGCCAACGTCCTGACTTTC. Protein: CASSLGYKKRGSGANVLTF. The chain couples TRBV7-8 to TRBJ2-6; weak D call: TRBD1 (5 bases). Germline V gene lookup returns CDR1 SGHVS and CDR2 FQNEAQ. The CDR3 covers 19 residues. V lost 1 base to trimming and J lost 0 bases, with 16 bases between them. Variable domain in full (rest from reference TRBV7-8 and TRBJ2-6): GAGVSQSPRYKVAKRGQDVALRCDPISGHVSLFWYQQALGQGPEFLTYFQNEAQLDKSGLPSDRFFAERPEGSVSTLKIQRTQQEDSAVYLCASSLGYKKRGSGANVLTFGAGSRLTVL.

The chain has TRBV29-1 and TRBJ1-5; D is ambiguous. Germline-derived CDR1 and CDR2 are SQVTM and ANQGSEA. Trimming stripped 4 bases from V and 3 bases from J, with 10 bases between. The CDR3 is 13 residues long. The DNA for the CDR3 is TGCAGCGTTGGTGACAACCCCAATCAGCCCCAGCATTTT. Amino acid sequence: CSVGDNPNQPQHF.

This clone was counted only a few times. V and J are TRBV2 and TRBJ2-2; TRBD2 agrees at 12 bases. V dropped 6 bases and J dropped 5; count of bases not matched to a gene: 13. The CDR3 has 18 residues. Germline CDR1 SNHLY, CDR2 FYNNEI. The CDR3 loop is CASRRGTSGRPGTGELFF. CDR3 coding DNA: TGTGCCAGCAGGAGAGGGACTAGCGGGCGGCCTGGAACCGGGGAGCTGTTTTTT. Variable domain in full (rest from reference TRBV2 and TRBJ2-2): EPEVTQTPSHQVTQMGQEVILRCVPISNHLYFYWYRQILGQKVEFLVSFYNNEISEKSEIFDDQFSVERPDGSNFTLKIRSTKLEDSAMYFCASRRGTSGRPGTGELFFGEGSRLTVL.

The count of this clone is one. The chain links TRBV7-9 to TRBJ2-3, with 8 bases fitting TRBD2. The junction had 10 bases not matched to a gene; V was cut back by 4 bases and J by 1 base. Germline V gene sequence: CDR1 SEHNR, CDR2 FQNEAQ (reference sequence). CDR3 length equals 17 residues. CDR3 loop: CASSSGLYSGGTDTQYF. CDR3 sequence (DNA): TGTGCCAGCAGCTCAGGACTATATAGCGGGGGCACAGATACGCAGTATTTT.